The 17 T cell receptor beta chains listed next were all sequenced from one sample in a study of long-term antiretroviral therapy in people with HIV. Running of the v3.0 immunoSEQ assay took place at survey level. Produced via immunoSEQ multiplex PCR; TCRdb's table is partial and in-frame only. The data contain more than 25,000 clones, over 85% of them singletons. The sequencing here drew on unsorted PBMCs, taken approximately 6.5 years after starting antiretroviral therapy. Receptors originate from a woman aged 40 to 50 with HIV.

The chain is built from TRBV5-1 and TRBJ1-4, with 10 bases fitting TRBD1. The germline V gene has CDR1 SGHRS and CDR2 YFSETQ. The CDR3 length is 15 residues. The trim removed 0 bases at V and 7 bases at J, leaving 3 bases unmatched. For the CDR3, the DNA is TGCGCCAGCAGCTTGGGGGACAGGGGACCTGAAAAACTGTTTTTT. The encoded protein is CASSLGDRGPEKLFF. Full variable domain (rest looked up from reference TRBV5-1 and TRBJ1-4): KAGVTQTPRYLIKTRGQQVTLSCSPISGHRSVSWYQQTPGQGLQFLFEYFSETQRNKGNFPGRFSGRQFSNSRSEMNVSTLELGDSALYLCASSLGDRGPEKLFFGSGTQLSVL.

This chain connects TRBV18 to TRBJ2-7; unclear D gene. Trimming cost V 1 base and J 2 bases, with 6 bases left between them. This CDR3 has 13 residues. Germline loops: CDR1 KGHSH, CDR2 LQKENI. In DNA form, the CDR3 reads TGTGCCAGCTCACCACTTACGACCTACGAGCAGTACTTC. It encodes CASSPLTTYEQYF.

The chain employs TRBV2 and TRBJ1-1; D uncertain. Germline CDR1 reads SNHLY; CDR2 reads FYNNEI. This CDR3 has 13 residues. Trimming cost V 4 bases and J 1 base, with 7 bases left between them. The CDR3 nucleotides read TGTGCCAGCAGTGTTACAGAGAACACTGAAGCTTTCTTT. It translates to CASSVTENTEAFF.

The chain combines TRBV29-1 with TRBJ1-2; TRBD1 is a possible D gene (6 bases). CDR3 length equals 13 residues. The V end was cut by 7 bases, the J end by 2 bases, with 14 bases between. The germline V gene has CDR1 SQVTM and CDR2 ANQGSEA. DNA of the CDR3: TGCAGCGGAAGTGGGGGGGGCAACTATGGCTACACCTTC. Its translation is CSGSGGGNYGYTF.

The chain carries TRBV6-5 and TRBJ1-6, with D unclear. This CDR3 contains 15 residues. V lost 0 bases, J lost 7 bases, and 10 bases lay in between. CDR1 and CDR2 from the germline V gene are MNHEY and SVGAGI. CDR3 in amino acids: CASSYSRLGNSPLHF. Here the CDR3 DNA reads TGTGCCAGCAGTTACTCTAGACTTGGGAATTCACCCCTCCACTTT.

The V and J genes are TRBV30 and TRBJ2-7; D might be TRBD2 (7 bases). Germline CDR1 reads GTSNPN; CDR2 reads SVGIG (reference sequence). CDR3 length: 16 residues. Between the trimmed V and J ends, which lost 3 bases and 4 bases, there was a span of 22 bases. CDR3 region: CAWSAPGGGAVYEQYF. The CDR3 region has the DNA TGTGCCTGGAGCGCCCCCGGAGGGGGGGCCGTTTACGAGCAGTACTTC.

This clone occurred a few times. The rearrangement uses TRBV6-1 and TRBJ1-2; TRBD1 agrees at 9 bases. Germline-derived CDR1 and CDR2 are MNHNS and SASEGT. The ends lost 7 bases at V and 4 bases at J; junction bases unmatched: 4. This CDR3 contains 13 residues. CDR3 protein: CASMWTGAYGYTF. The CDR3 DNA follows: TGTGCCAGCATGTGGACAGGGGCCTATGGCTACACCTTC.

This clone was detected once. This chain uses TRBV7-2 with TRBJ1-2; 11 bases are a match to TRBD1. The V gene's germline CDR1 is SGHTA and CDR2 FQGNSA. The CDR3 totals 15 residues. V shed 3 bases and J 0 bases; nucleotides not matched to a gene: 0. CDR3 amino acids: CASSLGQGANYGYTF. For the CDR3, the DNA is TGTGCCAGCAGCTTGGGACAGGGGGCTAACTATGGCTACACCTTC.

This chain connects TRBV10-3 to TRBJ1-3; 9 bases are a match to TRBD1. The V and J ends lost 7 bases and 5 bases, in that order; junction bases with no gene match: 15. The CDR3 has 17 amino acids. Germline V gives CDR1 ENHRY, CDR2 SYGVKD. The CDR3 protein is CAITSRGQGGTRNTIYF. In nucleotides, the CDR3 is TGTGCCATCACCTCAAGGGGACAGGGTGGTACTAGAAACACCATATATTTT.

V usage is TRBV5-1 and J usage is TRBJ2-1, with 10 bases aligning to TRBD2. Germline CDR1 SGHRS, CDR2 YFSETQ. Losses at the gene ends were 0 bases for V and 6 bases for J; bases not matched to a gene: 3. This CDR3 has 15 residues. The DNA of the CDR3 is TGCGCCAGCAGCTTGGTAGGACTAGCGGTCAATGAGCAGTTCTTC. Residues: CASSLVGLAVNEQFF.

CDR3 in amino acids: CASSKGQGAPETQYF. Here the CDR3 DNA reads TGTGCCAGCAGTAAGGGACAGGGGGCCCCAGAGACCCAGTACTTC. V and J are TRBV6-6 and TRBJ2-5; 12 nucleotides match TRBD1. This CDR3 has 15 residues. Looked up from germline, CDR1 is MNHNY and CDR2 is SVGAGI (reference sequence). Germline trimming cut 5 bases from V and 4 bases from J; bases unmatched to any gene: 5.

The chain has TRBV15 and TRBJ2-2; 9 nucleotides align to TRBD2. CDR1 LNHNV and CDR2 YYDKDF come from the germline V gene (reference sequence). The V gene end was trimmed by 1 base and the J gene end by 7 bases; junction bases not matched to a gene: 7. The CDR3 has 16 amino acids. The DNA for the CDR3 is TGTGCCACCAGCAGAGGAGGCGGGGGGGCGATCGGGGAGCTGTTTTTT. Translation: CATSRGGGGAIGELFF.

The chain employs TRBV6-5 and TRBJ1-2, with D maybe TRBD1 (5 bases). Germline V lookup: CDR1 MNHEY, CDR2 SVGAGI. The V end was cut by 5 bases, the J end by 6 bases, with 19 bases between. This CDR3 is built from 15 residues. This CDR3 reads CASSRGLRTTNGYTF. Here the CDR3 DNA reads TGTGCCAGCAGTAGGGGACTGAGGACAACTAATGGCTACACCTTC.

V gene TRBV6-5 combines with J gene TRBJ2-1, with 7 bases identical to TRBD1. Germline CDR1 MNHEY, CDR2 SVGAGI. CDR3 length equals 14 residues. Trimming took 6 bases from V and 8 from J; bases not matched to a gene: 10. The CDR3: CASRPRRQGHEQFF. Written as DNA, the CDR3 is TGTGCCAGCAGACCCCGCCGACAGGGCCATGAGCAGTTCTTC.

The rearrangement uses TRBV7-9 and TRBJ1-4; unclear D gene. Trimming left V 1 base short and J 0 bases short, with 6 bases between. Per germline, CDR1 SEHNR and CDR2 FQNEAQ (reference sequence). The CDR3 loop spans 15 amino acids. The CDR3 DNA follows: TGTGCCAGCAGCTTAGGAACCACAACTAATGAAAAACTGTTTTTT. Its protein is CASSLGTTTNEKLFF.

The CDR3 nucleotides read TGCGCCAGCAGCTTGGCCCCCCGACCGGACTCTGGAAACACCATATATTTT. As protein: CASSLAPRPDSGNTIYF. V is TRBV5-1 and J is TRBJ1-3; D remains ambiguous. Trimming took 0 bases from V and 0 from J, leaving 13 bases between them. From germline, CDR1 is SGHRS and CDR2 YFSETQ. This CDR3 spans 17 amino acids. Supplemented by reference TRBV5-1 and TRBJ1-3, the full variable domain reads KAGVTQTPRYLIKTRGQQVTLSCSPISGHRSVSWYQQTPGQGLQFLFEYFSETQRNKGNFPGRFSGRQFSNSRSEMNVSTLELGDSALYLCASSLAPRPDSGNTIYFGEGSWLTVV.

CDR3 coding DNA: TGTGCCAGCAGCGTGGGGGGGGGTGGTGGGCCCCAGCATTTT. Translated, it gives CASSVGGGGGPQHF. The V gene is TRBV9, the J gene TRBJ1-5, with D possibly TRBD1 on 5 matching bases. The CDR3 contains 14 residues. V lost 2 bases, J lost 9 bases, and 15 bases lay in between. The germline CDR1 and CDR2 sequences are SGDLS and YYNGEE.